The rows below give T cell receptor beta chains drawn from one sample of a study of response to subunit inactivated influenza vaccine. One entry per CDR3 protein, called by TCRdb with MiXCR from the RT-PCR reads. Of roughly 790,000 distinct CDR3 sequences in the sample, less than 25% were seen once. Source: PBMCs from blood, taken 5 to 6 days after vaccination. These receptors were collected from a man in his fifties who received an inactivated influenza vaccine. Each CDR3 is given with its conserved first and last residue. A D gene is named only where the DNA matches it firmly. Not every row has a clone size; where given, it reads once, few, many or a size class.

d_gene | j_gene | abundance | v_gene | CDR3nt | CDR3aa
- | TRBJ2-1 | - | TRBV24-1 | TGTGCCACCAGTGATTTGTTAGGAGGGAACAATGAGCAGTTCTTC | CATSDLLGGNNEQFF
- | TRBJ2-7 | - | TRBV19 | TGTGCCAGTAGTATTAGTGTTGCAACCTACGAGCAGTACTTC | CASSISVATYEQYF
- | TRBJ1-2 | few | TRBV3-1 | TGTGCCAGCAGCCAAGAGAAGGGCTATGGCTACACCTTC | CASSQEKGYGYTF
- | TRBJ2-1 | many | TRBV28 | TGTGCCAGCAGCTACGCGGGGACAGCCTCCTACAATGAGCAGTTCTTC | CASSYAGTASYNEQFF
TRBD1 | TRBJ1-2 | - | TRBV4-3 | TGCGCCAGCAGCCAAATGGGACAGAGCTATGGCTACACCTTC | CASSQMGQSYGYTF
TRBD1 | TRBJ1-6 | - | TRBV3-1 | TGTGCCAGCAGCGGCCGGACAGGGCAGGTGGATTCACCCCTCCACTTT | CASSGRTGQVDSPLHF
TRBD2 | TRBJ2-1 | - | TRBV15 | TGTGCCACCAGCAGGTTTATTAGCGGGGGGGCTGATGAGCAGTTCTTC | CATSRFISGGADEQFF
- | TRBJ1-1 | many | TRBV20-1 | TGCAGGAAGAGGAGGGGTGGTGAAGCTTTCTTT | CRKRRGGEAFF
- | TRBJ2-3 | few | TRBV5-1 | TGCGCCAGCAGGGACTGGAGGCCGTTGTATACGCAGTATTTT | CASRDWRPLYTQYF
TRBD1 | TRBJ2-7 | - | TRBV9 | TGTGCCAGCAGCCCCCCATACGGGACAGGGGCCGAGCAGTACTTC | CASSPPYGTGAEQYF
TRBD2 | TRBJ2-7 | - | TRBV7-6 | TGTGCCAGCAGCTTAGGGACGAGCGGGGACTACGAGCAGTACTTC | CASSLGTSGDYEQYF
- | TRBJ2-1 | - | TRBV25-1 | TGTGCCAGCAGTGAAGGTAGGGTTGAGCAGTTCTTC | CASSEGRVEQFF
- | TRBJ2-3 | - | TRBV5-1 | TGCGCCAGCAGCTTTTACAGGGTCGCCACAGATACGCAGTATTTT | CASSFYRVATDTQYF
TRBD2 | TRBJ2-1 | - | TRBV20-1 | TGCAGTGCTAGTCGGGGGGTGCGGTACAATGAGCAGTTCTTC | CSASRGVRYNEQFF
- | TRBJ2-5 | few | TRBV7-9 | TGTGCCAGCAGCCACCGCTCCCTGGGGGAGACCCAGTACTTC | CASSHRSLGETQYF
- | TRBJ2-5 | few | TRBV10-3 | TGTGCCATCAGCGGACAGCAAGAGACCCAGTACTTC | CAISGQQETQYF
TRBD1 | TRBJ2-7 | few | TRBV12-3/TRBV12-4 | TGTGCCAGCACCACTGCGGGACAGGGTGGTGAGCAGTACTTC | CASTTAGQGGEQYF
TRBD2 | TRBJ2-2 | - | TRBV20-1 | TGCAGTGCTAGTCGGGAGGCGAACACCGGGGAGCTGTTTTTT | CSASREANTGELFF
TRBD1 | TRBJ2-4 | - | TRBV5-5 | TGTGCCAGCAGCTTGGGGACAGGGGCCCACTGGGCCAAAAACATTCAGTACTTC | CASSLGTGAHWAKNIQYF
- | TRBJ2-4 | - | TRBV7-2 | TGTGCCAGCAGCGTTCAGGGCACCCTAGCCAAAAACATTCAGTACTTC | CASSVQGTLAKNIQYF
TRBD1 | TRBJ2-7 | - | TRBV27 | TGTGCCAGCAGTCTTTACACAGGGGGAACATCCTACGAGCAGTACTTC | CASSLYTGGTSYEQYF
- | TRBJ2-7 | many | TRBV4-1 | TGCGCCAGCAGCCAAGTTCCGGGGTACTACGAGCAGTACTTC | CASSQVPGYYEQYF
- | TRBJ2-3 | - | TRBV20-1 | TGCAGTGCCCACACGGCGGGGGCCCTGCTAGAGGCAGATACGCAGTATTTT | CSAHTAGALLEADTQYF
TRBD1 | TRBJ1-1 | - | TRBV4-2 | TGTGCCAGCAGCCAAGATTTAGGACAGGTCACTGAAGCTTTCTTT | CASSQDLGQVTEAFF
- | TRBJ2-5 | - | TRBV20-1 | TGCAGTGCTAGTAAGGACTTAGGAGAGACCCAGTACTTC | CSASKDLGETQYF
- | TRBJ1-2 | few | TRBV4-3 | TGCGCCAGCAGCCAAGATCGGTCAGGGCGTTACTATGGCTACACCTTC | CASSQDRSGRYYGYTF
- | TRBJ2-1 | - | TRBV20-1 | TGCAGTGCCCGGGGGTTTTCCTACAATGAGCAGTTCTTC | CSARGFSYNEQFF
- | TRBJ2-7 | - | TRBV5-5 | TGTGCCAGCAGCTTAGGGGACGGTTCCGAGCAGTACTTC | CASSLGDGSEQYF
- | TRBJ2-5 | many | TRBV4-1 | TGCGCCAGCAGCCAAGTGCTGGGAGAGACCCAGTACTTC | CASSQVLGETQYF
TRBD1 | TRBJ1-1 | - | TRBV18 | TGTGCCAGCTCACCAGGGACAGGGGGCCCTACTGAAGCTTTCTTT | CASSPGTGGPTEAFF
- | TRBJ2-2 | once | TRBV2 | TGTGCCAGCAGTGAATTTGGGGCCGGGGAGCTGTTTTTT | CASSEFGAGELFF
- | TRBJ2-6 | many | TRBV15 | TGTGCCACCAGCTCCCGGACAACCGGGGCCAACGTCCTGACTTTC | CATSSRTTGANVLTF
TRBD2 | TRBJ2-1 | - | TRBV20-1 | TGCAGTGCTAGAGATCGTCGAGCGGGAGTGATGAGTAGCCACAATGAGCAGTTCTTC | CSARDRRAGVMSSHNEQFF